This TCR beta chain originates from a study of regulatory T cells in long-lasting Graves disease. The time point was: persistent/refractory GD, antithyroid drugs over 5 years with positive TRAb. PBMC-derived RNA was used for the TCR library. As collected, the peripheral blood samples measured 7 to 9.5 milliliters each and went into EDTA tubes. Arm-PCR of CDR3 regions with iRepertoire HTBI primers generated TCR beta libraries. One entry per CDR3 protein results from TCRdb running MiXCR on the multiplex PCR reads. In the table there are a few hundred thousand distinct CDR3 sequences, roughly 23% of which are singletons. The V end was cut by 9 bases, the J end by 2 bases, with 8 bases between. The CDR3 totals 13 residues. Germline V gene data show CDR1 as ENHRY and CDR2 as SYGVKD. As to this clonotype: Its antigen is still unknown.

Study results and caveats: The study found TRBV28, TRBJ1-2 and TRBJ2-5 favored in persistent disease. More public clonotypes were shared by persistent patients (about 3,000) than by new patients (roughly 930). For persistent Graves' patients, TCR diversity was lower than for newly diagnosed ones.

The material sequenced was peripheral blood mononuclear cells (PBMCs), taken when the disease was refractory, from a patient treated with antithyroid drugs. The chain is built from TRBV10-3 and TRBJ2-6; D ambiguous. This TCR derives from a female donor with Graves disease. CDR3 loop: CAIPTAGANVLTF. CDR3 sequence (DNA): TGTGCCATTCCGACGGCTGGGGCCAACGTCCTGACTTTC.